The source of this T cell receptor (beta chain) is a study of human T cells and chemical hapten exposure. This clonotype was detected ten times or more. Indicated time point: patch test 2, 6 weeks after DPC sensitization. Treatment meaning: therapeutic diphenylcyclopropenone sensitization with weekly scalp DPC. TCRdb called the RACE reads again in MiXCR, with one record for every CDR3 protein. The top ten hold approximately 3% of the sample, which has over 100,000 distinct CDR3 sequences, about a tenth seen once. Trimming at V came to 4 bases and at J to 3 bases, leaving 5 bases not matched to a gene. Germline V lookup: CDR1 SGHNT, CDR2 YYREEE (reference sequence). This CDR3 contains 14 residues.

This clonotype was sampled from a woman aged 35 to 49 with alopecia areata. Some clones in this sample may be carry-over from other donors' samples. This sequence joins TRBV5-4 and TRBJ1-1, with 8 bases fitting TRBD1. Sequenced here: whole blood, sampled in connection with sensitization to the hapten diphenylcyclopropenone (DPC). The CDR3 coding sequence is TGTGCCAGCAGCCGAAACAGGGGGGACACTGAAGCTTTCTTT. Translating gives CASSRNRGDTEAFF.